This paragraph covers one T cell receptor (beta chain) sequence. The data were obtained in a study of blood T cell repertoires in COVID-19. Across the study: From T cells, B-cell-depleted T cells, or PBMCs came the material, which was cDNA or gDNA.

Methods used by the authors: The authors estimated nucleated cell counts from reference gene primer amplification. Here immunoSEQ multiplex PCR was the method, and the copy in TCRdb shows in-frame clones only, minus some. For V, J and clone size, that table is used; D and trimming come from the DNA. The sample shows 150,000 to 180,000 clones, around 79% of them seen only once. The germline gives CDR1 MNHEY, CDR2 SVGAGI. This CDR3 contains 15 residues. Losses at the gene ends were 6 bases for V and 6 bases for J; bases not matched to a gene: 6. Source material: peripheral blood. This rearrangement joins TRBV6-5 to TRBJ2-3, with 13 nucleotides matching TRBD2. The sequence derives from a man older than 75 with acute or convalescent COVID-19. The CDR3 spells CASSLLAGGLDTQYF. The CDR3 coding sequence is TGTGCCAGCAGCCTACTAGCGGGGGGGTTGGATACGCAGTATTTT.